This T cell receptor beta chain originates from a study of blood T cell repertoires in COVID-19. Across the study: Sites across the United States, Italy and Spain contributed samples from acute and convalescent COVID-19. In each case, the material was cDNA or gDNA derived from T cells, B-cell-depleted T cells, or PBMCs.

How the authors handled the data: Researchers report that nucleated cell counts were estimated from reference gene primer amplification. Some clones are missing from TCRdb's copy, which holds only in-frame ones; the method was immunoSEQ multiplex PCR. V, J and clone size are those of that table, while D and trimming were read from the DNA. The data hold tens of thousands of clones, with approximately 84% observed a single time. The receptor was isolated from a human donor in a cohort sampled during active COVID-19. What was sequenced was peripheral blood.

The CDR3 bases are TGTGCCAGCAGTCCGGACAAGCACGAGCAGTACTTC. Amino acids: CASSPDKHEQYF. This chain joins TRBV28 and TRBJ2-7; perhaps TRBD1 as D (5 bases). The CDR3 sequence is 12 residues long. Germline V lookup: CDR1 MDHEN, CDR2 SYDVKM. V was cut by 5 bases and J by 5 bases, with 10 bases left in between.